One sample yielded the 18 T cell receptor beta chains listed below, sequenced in a study of blood T cell repertoires in COVID-19. Profiled with immunoSEQ multiplex PCR; TCRdb holds only in-frame clones, not every one. The sample lists some 280,000 clones; approximately 91% were seen once. The sequenced sample was peripheral blood. All receptors derive from a woman between 35 and 50 years old who had recovered from COVID-19.

The gene calls are TRBV18 and TRBJ1-1; 8 positions match TRBD1. Germline CDR1 reads KGHSH; CDR2 reads LQKENI. The CDR3 consists of 14 residues. Trimming removed 1 base from V and 5 bases from J; junction bases left unmatched: 3. In DNA form, the CDR3 reads TGTGCCAGCTCACCACGGACAGGGCTTACTGAAGCTTTCTTT. This sequence encodes CASSPRTGLTEAFF. Together with reference TRBV18 and TRBJ1-1, the CDR3 gives the full variable domain: NAGVMQNPRHLVRRRGQEARLRCSPMKGHSHVYWYRQLPEEGLKFMVYLQKENIIDESGMPKERFSAEFPKEGPSILRIQQVVRGDSAAYFCASSPRTGLTEAFFGQGTRLTVV.

This clone has just a few counts. The CDR3 DNA reads TGTGCCAGCAGCTTAGATGCACGGCAGGGCACCTTC. This sequence encodes CASSLDARQGTF. The J gene is TRBJ1-2, the V gene TRBV11-3; TRBD1 is a possible D gene (5 bases). The CDR3 has 12 amino acids. The V gene lost 0 bases and the J gene lost 13 bases, with 12 bases spanning the gap. Germline V CDR1 and CDR2: SGHNT, YENEEA.

This rearrangement joins TRBV7-9 to TRBJ2-3, with D perhaps TRBD2 (6 bases). The CDR3 length is 15 residues. In germline, CDR1 is SEHNR, CDR2 FQNEAQ (reference sequence). V was trimmed by 2 bases and J by 2 bases, leaving 11 bases between them. The CDR3 region has the DNA TGTGCCAGCAGCTTATTGGGGGACTTCACAGATACGCAGTATTTT. This gives the protein CASSLLGDFTDTQYF.

CDR3 in amino acids: CARKGTSINTQYF. In nucleotides, the CDR3 is TGTGCCAGGAAAGGGACTAGCATTAATACGCAGTATTTT. The chain employs TRBV25-1 and TRBJ2-3; the match to TRBD2 covers 9 bases. Germline assignment: CDR1 MGHDK and CDR2 SYGVNS. V lost 9 bases and J lost 7; bases outside the gene matches: 8. CDR3 length: 13 residues.

Only one count was recorded for this clone. J is TRBJ1-5 and V is TRBV6-1; D unresolved. With 3 bases removed from V and 2 bases from J, the gap between germline ends came to 11 bases. The CDR3 is 15 residues long. Germline V CDR1 and CDR2: MNHNS, SASEGT. CDR3 amino acids: CASSDADGGNQPQHF. The CDR3 nucleotides are TGTGCCAGCAGTGATGCGGATGGTGGCAATCAGCCCCAGCATTTT.

This clone was counted at least ten times. The V gene is TRBV4-1, the J gene TRBJ2-3; D is unresolved. CDR3 length: 13 amino acids. V lost 2 bases and J 3 bases, leaving 6 bases between the germline ends. The germline V gene has CDR1 MGHRA and CDR2 YSYEKL. CDR3 loop: CASSQPGTDTQYF. CDR3 coding DNA: TGCGCCAGCAGCCAACCGGGTACAGATACGCAGTATTTT.

This chain links TRBV4-1 with TRBJ1-3; 7 nucleotides align to TRBD1. This CDR3 region has 16 residues. Germline CDR1 and CDR2: MGHRA and YSYEKL. Unmatched junction bases numbered 10, after V lost 4 bases and J lost 4 bases. For the CDR3, the DNA is TGCGCCAGCAGCCTCCCCGGGCAGGGGGAAGGAAACACCATATATTTT. It is translated as CASSLPGQGEGNTIYF.

The chain is built from TRBV20-1 and TRBJ2-4; D possibly corresponds to TRBD1 (6 bases). The CDR3 consists of 12 residues. The V gene lost 5 bases and the J gene lost 12 bases, with 17 bases spanning the gap. Germline CDR1 and CDR2: DFQATT and SNEGSKA (reference sequence). CDR3 nucleotide sequence: TGCAGTGCTGGTGGACAGCTCTTGGGTCAGTACTTC. It specifies CSAGGQLLGQYF.

This chain joins TRBV18 and TRBJ2-1; 8 bases align to TRBD2. Unmatched junction bases numbered 3, after V lost 2 bases and J lost 0 bases. The CDR3 is 16 amino acids. Germline V gives CDR1 KGHSH, CDR2 LQKENI. The CDR3 sequence: CASSPGTRSSYNEQFF. The CDR3 region has the DNA TGTGCCAGCTCACCAGGGACTAGAAGCTCCTACAATGAGCAGTTCTTC.

This sequence joins TRBV3-1 (or the pseudogene TRBV3-2) and TRBJ2-5; the match to TRBD2 covers 7 bases. J was trimmed by 3 bases and V by 4 bases; bases with no gene match: 5. Per germline, CDR1 LGHDT and CDR2 YNNKEL (reference sequence). The CDR3 is made up of 14 amino acids. The CDR3 region is CASSPGAGKETQYF. The CDR3 nucleotides read TGTGCCAGCAGCCCCGGAGCGGGAAAAGAGACCCAGTACTTC.

The V and J genes are TRBV6-1 and TRBJ2-1; no firm D call. The CDR3 contains 15 residues. Germline V gives CDR1 MNHNS, CDR2 SASEGT. Trimming left V 1 base short and J 3 bases short, with 10 bases between. The CDR3 bases are TGTGCCAGCAGTGAAGACCCTGTGAGCTACAATGAGCAGTTCTTC. Amino acid sequence: CASSEDPVSYNEQFF.

This chain connects TRBV6-5 to TRBJ2-7, with a possible D match to TRBD1 (5 bases). CDR1 and CDR2 (germline): MNHEY, SVGAGI. Trimming removed 6 bases from V and 3 bases from J, with 12 bases in between. CDR3 length: 13 amino acids. The chain's CDR3 is CASSRQMGYEQYF. The CDR3 nucleotides are TGTGCCAGCAGCCGACAGATGGGCTACGAGCAGTACTTC.

The chain combines TRBV6-4 with TRBJ1-5; D is ambiguous. The CDR3 has 16 residues. CDR1 and CDR2 (germline): MRHNA, SNTAGT. The V and J ends lost 6 bases and 0 bases respectively, with 15 bases between them. CDR3 amino acids: CASRKPRVVSNQPQHF. The CDR3 bases are TGTGCCAGCAGAAAACCGCGGGTTGTTAGCAATCAGCCCCAGCATTTT.

The chain joins TRBV2 to TRBJ2-3, with TRBD2 as a possible D gene (6 bases). Germline V CDR1 and CDR2: SNHLY, FYNNEI. The CDR3 is 10 residues long. Between the trimmed V and J ends, which lost 6 bases and 12 bases, there was a span of 10 bases. The CDR3 loop is CASSETSQYF. The CDR3 DNA reads as TGTGCCAGCAGCGAGACTAGTCAGTATTTT.

Here the CDR3 DNA reads TGTGCCAGCAGCTTAGGATGGGGGGGGTCGAGCTCCTACAATGAGCAGTTCTTC. It encodes CASSLGWGGSSSYNEQFF. The chain links TRBV11-3 to TRBJ2-1; 7 bases are shared with TRBD2. The germline gives CDR1 SGHNT, CDR2 YENEEA. Losses at the gene ends were 1 base for V and 0 bases for J; bases not matched to a gene: 9. This CDR3 has 18 residues. The full variable domain, rest sourced from reference TRBV11-3 and TRBJ2-1, is EAGVVQSPRYKIIEKKQPVAFWCNPISGHNTLYWYLQNLGQGPELLIRYENEEAVDDSQLPKDRFSAERLKGVDSTLKIQPAELGDSAVYLCASSLGWGGSSSYNEQFFGPGTRLTVL.

The gene calls are TRBV5-1 and TRBJ1-1, with 7 bases matching TRBD1. The germline V gene has CDR1 SGHRS and CDR2 YFSETQ. The CDR3 contains 16 residues. Trimming removed 6 bases from V and 0 bases from J; junction bases left unmatched: 11. The CDR3 loop reads CASIPGTANLNTEAFF. The DNA for the CDR3 is TGCGCCAGCATCCCGGGGACAGCAAATTTGAACACTGAAGCTTTCTTT. The variable domain in full, completed from reference TRBV5-1 and TRBJ1-1, reads KAGVTQTPRYLIKTRGQQVTLSCSPISGHRSVSWYQQTPGQGLQFLFEYFSETQRNKGNFPGRFSGRQFSNSRSEMNVSTLELGDSALYLCASIPGTANLNTEAFFGQGTRLTVV.

This chain links TRBV9 with TRBJ1-4; 9 bases map to TRBD1. The CDR3 runs 15 residues. The trim removed 7 bases at V and 6 bases at J, leaving 10 bases unmatched. CDR1 SGDLS and CDR2 YYNGEE come from the germline V gene. As DNA, the CDR3 is TGTGCCAGCTCGAGGGAGGACAGGGGAGATGAAAAACTGTTTTTT. Protein product: CASSREDRGDEKLFF. The variable domain in full, completed from reference TRBV9 and TRBJ1-4, reads DSGVTQTPKHLITATGQRVTLRCSPRSGDLSVYWYQQSLDQGLQFLIQYYNGEERAKGNILERFSAQQFPDLHSELNLSSLELGDSALYFCASSREDRGDEKLFFGSGTQLSVL.

The chain is built from TRBV5-1 and TRBJ2-1; TRBD2 aligns across 7 bases. Germline V gene sequence: CDR1 SGHRS, CDR2 YFSETQ. Germline trimming cut 5 bases from V and 2 bases from J; bases unmatched to any gene: 4. This CDR3 has 14 residues. The CDR3 region has the DNA TGCGCCAGCAGTCGGCGGGGGACCTACAATGAGCAGTTCTTC. It specifies CASSRRGTYNEQFF.